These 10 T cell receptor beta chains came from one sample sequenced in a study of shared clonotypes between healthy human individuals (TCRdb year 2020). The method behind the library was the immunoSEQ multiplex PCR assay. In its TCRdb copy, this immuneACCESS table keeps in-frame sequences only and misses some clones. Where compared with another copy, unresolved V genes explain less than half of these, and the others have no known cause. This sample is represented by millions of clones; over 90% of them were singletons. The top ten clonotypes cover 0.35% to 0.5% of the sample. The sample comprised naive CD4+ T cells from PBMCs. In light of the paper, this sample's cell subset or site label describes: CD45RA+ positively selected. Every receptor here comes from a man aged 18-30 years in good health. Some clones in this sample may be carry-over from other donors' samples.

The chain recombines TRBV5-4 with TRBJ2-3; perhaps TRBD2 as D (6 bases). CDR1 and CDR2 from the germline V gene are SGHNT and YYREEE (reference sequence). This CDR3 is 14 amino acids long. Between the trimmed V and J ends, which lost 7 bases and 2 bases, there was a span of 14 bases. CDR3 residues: CASSGREITDTQYF. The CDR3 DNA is TGTGCCAGCTCCGGGCGGGAAATCACAGATACGCAGTATTTT.

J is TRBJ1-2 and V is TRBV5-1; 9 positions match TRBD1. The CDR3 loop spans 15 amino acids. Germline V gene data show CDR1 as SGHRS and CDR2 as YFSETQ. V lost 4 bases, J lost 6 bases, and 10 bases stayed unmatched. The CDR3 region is CASSDDTGGLDGYTF. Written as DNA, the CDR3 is TGCGCCAGCAGCGATGACACAGGGGGCCTAGATGGCTACACCTTC.

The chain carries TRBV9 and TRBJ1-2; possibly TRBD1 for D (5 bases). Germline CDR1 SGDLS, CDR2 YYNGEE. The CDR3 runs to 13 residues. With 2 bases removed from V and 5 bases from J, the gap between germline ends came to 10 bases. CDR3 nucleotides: TGTGCCAGCAGCGTTCGATCAGGGTATGGCTACACCTTC. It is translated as CASSVRSGYGYTF. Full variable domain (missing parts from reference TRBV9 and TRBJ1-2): DSGVTQTPKHLITATGQRVTLRCSPRSGDLSVYWYQQSLDQGLQFLIQYYNGEERAKGNILERFSAQQFPDLHSELNLSSLELGDSALYFCASSVRSGYGYTFGSGTRLTVV.

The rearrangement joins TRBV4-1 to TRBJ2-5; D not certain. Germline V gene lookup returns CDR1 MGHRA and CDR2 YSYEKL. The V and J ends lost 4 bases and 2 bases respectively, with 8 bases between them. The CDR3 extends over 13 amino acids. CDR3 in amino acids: CASSRAPQETQYF. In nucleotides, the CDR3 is TGCGCCAGCAGCCGGGCCCCACAAGAGACCCAGTACTTC.

CDR3 protein: CASSEVGGATEAFF. DNA for the CDR3: TGTGCCAGCAGTGAAGTAGGGGGCGCAACAGAAGCTTTCTTT. V and J are TRBV2 and TRBJ1-1, with 7 nucleotides matching TRBD1. The CDR3 is 14 amino acids. Germline CDR1 SNHLY, CDR2 FYNNEI. The V gene end was trimmed by 1 base and the J gene end by 8 bases; junction bases not matched to a gene: 7.

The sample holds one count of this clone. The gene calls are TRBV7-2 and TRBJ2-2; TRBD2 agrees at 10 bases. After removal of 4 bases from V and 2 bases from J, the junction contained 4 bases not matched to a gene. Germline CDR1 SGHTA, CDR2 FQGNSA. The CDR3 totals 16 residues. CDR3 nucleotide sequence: TGTGCCAGCAGCTCAGGACTAGCGGTTAACACCGGGGAGCTGTTTTTT. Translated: CASSSGLAVNTGELFF.

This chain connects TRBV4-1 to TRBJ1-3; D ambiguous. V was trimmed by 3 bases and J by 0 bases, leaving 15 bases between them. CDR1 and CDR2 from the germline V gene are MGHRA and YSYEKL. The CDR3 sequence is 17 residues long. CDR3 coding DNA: TGCGCCAGCAGCCACGGCGGTAGGCGGATCTCTGGAAACACCATATATTTT. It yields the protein CASSHGGRRISGNTIYF.

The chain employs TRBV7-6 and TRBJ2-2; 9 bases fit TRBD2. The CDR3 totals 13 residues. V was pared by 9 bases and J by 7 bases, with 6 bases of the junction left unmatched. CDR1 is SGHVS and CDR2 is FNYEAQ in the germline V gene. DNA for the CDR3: TGTGCCAGTAGCGGGAGTACTGTCGGGGAGCTGTTTTTT. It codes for CASSGSTVGELFF.

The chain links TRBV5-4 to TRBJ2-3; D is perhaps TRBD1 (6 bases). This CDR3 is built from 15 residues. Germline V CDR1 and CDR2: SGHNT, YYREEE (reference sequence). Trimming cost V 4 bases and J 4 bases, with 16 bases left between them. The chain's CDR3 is CASSMPTGSADTQYF. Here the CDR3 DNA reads TGTGCCAGCAGCATGCCCACAGGGTCGGCAGATACGCAGTATTTT. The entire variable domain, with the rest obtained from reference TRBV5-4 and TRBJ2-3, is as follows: ETGVTQSPTHLIKTRGQQVTLRCSSQSGHNTVSWYQQALGQGPQFIFQYYREEENGRGNFPPRFSGLQFPNYSSELNVNALELDDSALYLCASSMPTGSADTQYFGPGTRLTVL.

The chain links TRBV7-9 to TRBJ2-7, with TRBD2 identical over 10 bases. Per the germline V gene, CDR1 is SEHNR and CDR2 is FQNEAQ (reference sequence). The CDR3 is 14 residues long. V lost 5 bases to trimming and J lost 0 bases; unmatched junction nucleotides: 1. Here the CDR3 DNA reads TGTGCCAGCAGCACTAGCGGGACCTCCTACGAGCAGTACTTC. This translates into CASSTSGTSYEQYF.